This T cell receptor beta chain was recovered during a study of blood T cells in healthy people across ages. Findings and caveats of the study: Researchers report that TCR beta diversity correlated strongly with naive T cell percentage. A conclusive naive versus antigen-experienced comparison was prevented by the unsorted PBMCs.

The J segment lost 5 bases and the V segment lost 4 bases, leaving 9 bases of the junction unmatched. This CDR3 has 16 residues. Germline V CDR1 and CDR2: SEHNR, FQNEAQ (reference sequence). Donation came from healthy Caucasian individuals in Russia who were aged 6 to 90. It was with a sample-barcoded 5' primer and a J-beta primer mix that a second PCR of about 7 to 12 cycles was run. Any given sample supplied a minimum of 2.5 million CDR3-containing paired-end reads. Each CDR3 protein gets one entry after TCRdb re-called the 5' RACE reads with MiXCR. The table has about 1.6 million distinct CDR3 sequences, roughly 32% seen once. A word on this clonotype: Antigen specificity is unknown.

The chain uses TRBV7-9 and TRBJ2-2, with 8 nucleotides matching TRBD2. This receptor was obtained from a woman in her 30s in good health. Material for sequencing was blood. The DNA of the CDR3 is TGTGCCAGCAGCTCAACTAGCGGCCCGGAAACCGGGGAGCTGTTTTTT. Translated, it gives CASSSTSGPETGELFF. The variable domain in full, with the rest retrieved from reference TRBV7-9 and TRBJ2-2, is DTGVSQNPRHKITKRGQNVTFRCDPISEHNRLYWYRQTLGQGPEFLTYFQNEAQLEKSRLLSDRFSAERPKGSFSTLEIQRTEQGDSAMYLCASSSTSGPETGELFFGEGSRLTVL.